The source of this T cell receptor (beta chain) is a study of T cell repertoires in cytomegalovirus infection. Study as a whole: In the study, CMV epitopes included recently identified HLA-C-restricted and well-studied HLA-B-restricted ones. Public signatures in TCR beta pointed to CMV infection and matching HLA type. Study results and limitations: Using cumulative public TCR beta family frequency, the authors identified those who carried CMV together with the relevant HLA. The ex vivo response showed dominance by HLA-C-restricted CMV-specific TCR beta clonotypes.

Trimming removed 11 bases from V and 5 bases from J; junction bases left unmatched: 4. This CDR3 spans 13 amino acids. Germline lookup yields CDR1 MNHNY and CDR2 SVGAGI (reference sequence). MiXCR, run by TCRdb on the reads, gives a single entry per CDR3 protein. The sample has about 180,000 distinct CDR3 sequences, roughly 20% seen once; the top ten hold 25%. As to this clonotype: Antigen unknown.

The source material was CD8+ T cells from cultured PBMCs, sampled from culture after CMV antigen stimulation. The clonotype originates from a human donor in good health (CMV status not recorded). Some clones in this sample may be carry-over from other donors' samples. The genes are TRBV6-6 and TRBJ2-2; 11 bases are a match to TRBD1. CDR3 in amino acids: CAGTGGVTGELFF. DNA for the CDR3: TGTGCCGGGACAGGGGGAGTGACCGGGGAGCTGTTTTTT.